This T cell receptor beta chain appears in the sequencing data of a study of blood T cell repertoires in COVID-19. Looking at the study overall: Specimens from acute and convalescent COVID-19 originated in the United States, Italy and Spain. PBMCs, B-cell-depleted T cells, or T cells were the source of the cDNA or gDNA that made up the material.

A Seattle source enrolled patients during active infection and followed them longitudinally. CDR1 is MNHNY, CDR2 SVGAGI, per germline (reference sequence). The trim removed 6 bases at V and 5 bases at J, leaving 9 bases unmatched. This CDR3 has 14 amino acids. Sequencing was performed with immunoSEQ multiplex PCR; in TCRdb, only in-frame clones are kept and a portion is missing. This table has about 64,000 clones, over 65% appearing once. Sequencing was carried out using peripheral blood. The rearrangement uses TRBV6-6 and TRBJ1-1; the match to TRBD1 covers 7 bases. This sequence was found in a man aged 55 to 69 with COVID-19, enrolled during active disease. The CDR3 nucleotides read TGTGCCAGCAGCCCAAGGGGGCTGGGTACTGAAGCTTTCTTT. Its translation is CASSPRGLGTEAFF.